Listed here is a single T cell receptor (beta chain). This clonotype was counted ten times or more. There is no known antigen for this receptor. No base quality information exists; no much larger clone differs at one position. After removal of 8 bases from V and 11 bases from J, the junction retains 10 bases not matched to a gene. Including the terminal cysteine and phenylalanine, the CDR3 comprises 12 residues. The DNA shown is the 36-base CDR3, in frame from base 1. Based on the germline V gene, the CDR1 and CDR2 sequences are ENHRY and SYGVKD. These data belong to a study of CDR3 diversity in severe acne (dated by TCRdb to between 2018 and 2021). Libraries were prepared through PCR. This sample was sequenced with an Illumina HiSeq 2000. Through fastp at Q25 and MiXCR, TCRdb rebuilt clones from the public reads, retaining in-frame beta chains. Rows are unified per CDR3 protein, each entry keeping the most common DNA and genes. In all, the sample holds tens of thousands of distinct CDR3 sequences, and 45% to 50% of those were seen once. The leading ten clones occupy 11% of the sample.

The sample was blood. The sequence was obtained from a male donor with severe acne vulgaris. In this chain, TRBV10-3 is recombined with TRBJ2-3, and 7 junction bases match TRBD2. In nucleotide form, the sequence is TGTGCCATCCAACGAAAAGCGGGGCAGCAGTATTTT. Its protein product is CAIQRKAGQQYF.